The 25 T cell receptor beta chains presented below share a single source sample, sequenced in a study of regulatory T cells in long-lasting Graves disease. Time point reported: persistent/refractory GD, antithyroid drugs over 5 years with positive TRAb. From RNA extracted from PBMCs, the TCR library was made. Building the TCR beta libraries relied on iRepertoire HTBI primers, and CDR3 regions underwent Arm-PCR. TCRdb re-derived calls from the multiplex PCR reads in MiXCR, one entry per CDR3 protein. The sample lists about 470,000 distinct CDR3 sequences; 20% to 25% were seen once. The material sequenced was peripheral blood mononuclear cells (PBMCs), taken when the disease was refractory, from a patient treated with antithyroid drugs. Every receptor here comes from a female donor with Graves disease.

This clonotype occurred a few times. V gene TRBV19 combines with J gene TRBJ2-7; the match to TRBD2 covers 8 bases. Trimming cost V 6 bases and J 7 bases; bases outside gene matches: 11. CDR1 is LNHDA and CDR2 is SQIVND in the germline V gene (reference sequence). The length of the CDR3 is 14 residues. CDR3 DNA sequence: TGTGCCAGTAGAAGTGGCGGGGGGCTCGGAGAGCAGTACTTC. As protein: CASRSGGGLGEQYF.

A remark on this clonotype: It may be a read error: a sequence one base away is much more abundant. J is TRBJ2-5 and V is TRBV28, with 9 bases fitting TRBD1. The CDR3 runs 15 residues. Germline loops: CDR1 MDHEN, CDR2 SYDVKM. The CDR3 nucleotides are TGTGCCTGCAGTTTATACAGGGGGCGCAGGGAGACCCAGTACTTC. This gives the protein CACSLYRGRRETQYF.

In its sample, this clonotype was seen many times. CDR3: CASSVSGLAGEETQYF. CDR3 nucleotide sequence: TGTGCCAGCAGCGTTTCCGGACTAGCGGGAGAGGAGACCCAGTACTTC. The rearrangement uses TRBV9 and TRBJ2-5; the match to TRBD2 covers 13 bases. Trimming cost V 2 bases and J 5 bases; bases outside gene matches: 6. This CDR3 contains 16 residues. CDR1 and CDR2 from the germline V gene are SGDLS and YYNGEE.

The sample holds many counts of this clonotype. This chain's CDR3 is CASSPSRGTYEQYF. CDR3 in DNA: TGTGCCAGCAGCCCGTCGCGGGGAACCTACGAGCAGTACTTC. The chain links TRBV28 to TRBJ2-7, with a tentative D call TRBD2 (6 bases). The germline V gene has CDR1 MDHEN and CDR2 SYDVKM. The V gene lost 6 bases and the J gene lost 2 bases, with 14 bases spanning the gap. There are 14 residues in the CDR3.

This clonotype was counted only a few times. The rearrangement links TRBV7-3 to TRBJ2-7, with a tentative D call TRBD1 (6 bases). V lost 5 bases to trimming and J lost 4 bases, with 18 bases between them. Germline-derived CDR1 and CDR2 are SGHTA and FQGTGA. CDR3 length: 15 amino acids. The CDR3 DNA is TGTGCCAGCAGCGCAAGCCAGGGGATTGGGTACGAGCAGTACTTC. Translated, it gives CASSASQGIGYEQYF.

This clonotype appeared many times. The V gene is TRBV15, the J gene TRBJ2-7; D is perhaps TRBD1 (6 bases). CDR1 is LNHNV, CDR2 YYDKDF, per germline (reference sequence). The CDR3 has 16 amino acids. V was trimmed by 1 base and J by 2 bases, leaving 15 bases between them. CDR3 nucleotide sequence: TGTGCCACCAGCAGAGCAACCGGGACACCGGCCTACGAGCAGTACTTC. Residues: CATSRATGTPAYEQYF.

This clonotype was detected ten times or more. V is TRBV7-3 and J is TRBJ1-1; D gene unclear. This CDR3 contains 13 residues. Germline CDR1 and CDR2: SGHTA and FQGTGA. The V end lost 1 base, the J end lost 1 base, and 4 bases lay between the germline ends. The CDR3 region is CASSLNSNTEAFF. CDR3 sequence (DNA): TGTGCCAGCAGCTTAAACTCGAACACTGAAGCTTTCTTT.

This clonotype was seen many times. This sequence joins TRBV12-3 or TRBV12-4 and TRBJ1-2; the match to TRBD1 covers 7 bases. V shed 4 bases and J 7 bases; nucleotides not matched to a gene: 6. The CDR3 is 13 residues long. CDR3 coding DNA: TGTGCCAGCAGTTCCACAGGGGTGGCTGGCTACACCTTC. Translated, it gives CASSSTGVAGYTF.

This clonotype was recorded many times. The rearrangement joins TRBV6-9 to TRBJ2-7, with no clear D. Germline lookup yields CDR1 MNHGY and CDR2 SVAAGI. CDR3 length: 14 amino acids. Trimming took off 3 bases at V and 5 bases at J, with 14 bases between the two ends. In DNA, the CDR3 is TGTGCCAGCAGTTACTCAGGTACTGCGGACGAGCAGTACTTC. This translates into CASSYSGTADEQYF.

This clonotype was observed a few times. The chain has TRBV27 and TRBJ1-2; D not resolved. From germline, CDR1 is MNHEY and CDR2 SMNVEV (reference sequence). Trimming shortened V by 8 bases and J by 2 bases, and 12 bases separated the two germline ends. The CDR3 length is 13 residues. CDR3 sequence reads: CASGHSENYGYTF. CDR3 DNA sequence: TGTGCCAGCGGCCACAGCGAGAACTATGGCTACACCTTC.

Ten or more counts support this clonotype. The genes are TRBV12-3 or TRBV12-4 and TRBJ1-6, with D uncertain. The V end lost 2 bases, the J end lost 7 bases, and 15 bases lay between the germline ends. This CDR3 comprises 16 residues. The CDR3 nucleotides read TGTGCCAGCAGTTTACTAAGGGTTTGGGAGAATTCACCCCTCCACTTT. Translated, it gives CASSLLRVWENSPLHF.

This chain joins TRBV7-9 and TRBJ1-4, with a weak D call TRBD1 (5 bases). Germline V gene lookup returns CDR1 SEHNR and CDR2 FQNEAQ (reference sequence). Between the trimmed V and J ends, which lost 5 bases and 1 base, there was a span of 11 bases. This CDR3 is 15 amino acids long. In DNA, the CDR3 is TGTGCCAGCAGCAACGGACACCAAACTAATGAAAAACTGTTTTTT. This translates into CASSNGHQTNEKLFF.

The chain uses TRBV5-1 and TRBJ2-3; 8 bases are shared with TRBD1. With V trimmed by 5 bases and J by 2 bases, 1 base remained unmatched. CDR3 length: 13 amino acids. Germline CDR1 and CDR2: SGHRS and YFSETQ. This chain's CDR3 is CASRDRVTDTQYF. The CDR3 DNA is TGCGCCAGCAGGGACAGGGTCACAGATACGCAGTATTTT.

This clonotype has more than one count but fewer than ten. J is TRBJ1-2 and V is TRBV29-1, with D perhaps TRBD1 (6 bases). Germline CDR1 reads SQVTM; CDR2 reads ANQGSEA. The CDR3 is 12 amino acids. V was pared by 6 bases and J by 4 bases, with 12 bases between. In DNA form, the CDR3 reads TGCAGCGTCGGACAGTTAACCTATGGCTACACCTTC. This translates into CSVGQLTYGYTF. Full variable domain (rest looked up from reference TRBV29-1 and TRBJ1-2): SAVISQKPSRDICQRGTSLTIQCQVDSQVTMMFWYRQQPGQSLTLIATANQGSEATYESGFVIDKFPISRPNLTFSTLTVSNMSPEDSSIYLCSVGQLTYGYTFGSGTRLTVV.

As for this clonotype: One base away lies a much larger clone, so this may be a sequencing read error. V gene TRBV20-1 combines with J gene TRBJ1-2; perhaps TRBD1 as D (6 bases). The CDR3 contains 14 residues. Germline V gene data show CDR1 as DFQATT and CDR2 as SNEGSKA (reference sequence). The CDR3 DNA sequence: TGCAGTGCTAGAGATAGTGTGACAGGCTATGGCTGCACCTTC. Encoded protein: CSARDSVTGYGCTF.

The V call is TRBV28, the J call TRBJ1-4, with D uncertain. Between the trimmed V and J ends, which lost 6 bases and 1 base, there was a span of 12 bases. The CDR3 contains 15 residues. CDR1 is MDHEN and CDR2 is SYDVKM in the germline V gene. For the CDR3, the DNA is TGTGCCAGCAGCCCGCCCGGTAAAACTAATGAAAAACTGTTTTTT. Translating it yields CASSPPGKTNEKLFF.

This clonotype was picked up many times. The V gene is TRBV12-3 or TRBV12-4, the J gene TRBJ2-5, with no clear D. CDR3 length: 12 amino acids. Deletions cut 8 bases from V and 5 bases from J, with 12 bases between. In nucleotides, the CDR3 is TGTGCCAGCTGCCGAGAATCCGAGACCCAGTACTTC. Residues: CASCRESETQYF.

This clonotype was seen a handful of times. The chain joins TRBV5-1 to TRBJ1-2; 7 bases line up with TRBD1. Germline-derived CDR1 and CDR2 are SGHRS and YFSETQ. Trimming took 5 bases from V and 8 from J; bases not matched to a gene: 12. CDR3 size: 14 residues. As DNA, the CDR3 is TGCGCCAGCAGGCAACGACAGGGAGGTCCGGGCTACACCTTC. This codes for CASRQRQGGPGYTF. The variable domain in full, with the rest retrieved from reference TRBV5-1 and TRBJ1-2, is KAGVTQTPRYLIKTRGQQVTLSCSPISGHRSVSWYQQTPGQGLQFLFEYFSETQRNKGNFPGRFSGRQFSNSRSEMNVSTLELGDSALYLCASRQRQGGPGYTFGSGTRLTVV.

This clonotype was recorded a few times. The chain joins TRBV19 to TRBJ1-1; 8 bases line up with TRBD1. CDR1 LNHDA and CDR2 SQIVND come from the germline V gene (reference sequence). V was clipped by 6 bases and J by 4 bases; unmatched bases: 7. This CDR3 contains 14 residues. DNA for the CDR3: TGTGCCAGTAGCAACACAGGGGGAGGCACTGAAGCTTTCTTT. Amino acid sequence: CASSNTGGGTEAFF.

The chain recombines TRBV6-2 or TRBV6-3 with TRBJ2-7, with TRBD1 identical over 11 bases. Germline CDR1 MNHEY, CDR2 SVGEGT. The CDR3 spans 15 residues. With V trimmed by 2 bases and J by 2 bases, 2 bases remained unmatched. The CDR3 coding sequence is TGTGCCAGCAGTTACGGGACAGGGGGACCCTACGAGCAGTACTTC. Its translation is CASSYGTGGPYEQYF.

This sequence joins TRBV6-9 and TRBJ2-1; D may be TRBD1 or TRBD2 (5 bases each). With 3 bases removed from V and 4 bases from J, the gap between germline ends came to 10 bases. This CDR3 has 14 amino acids. The germline CDR1 and CDR2 sequences are MNHGY and SVAAGI. In DNA form, the CDR3 reads TGTGCCAGCAGTTACGGGGCGTTTTACAATGAGCAGTTCTTC. Translating gives CASSYGAFYNEQFF.

This clonotype was seen ten or more times. The CDR3, as DNA: TGTGCCAGCAGTGGGGGACTAGCGGGGTACCAAGAGACCCAGTACTTC. This codes for CASSGGLAGYQETQYF. The chain combines TRBV28 with TRBJ2-5; 13 bases map to TRBD2. Germline V gives CDR1 MDHEN, CDR2 SYDVKM. V was pared by 5 bases and J by 0 bases, with 3 bases of the junction left unmatched. There are 16 residues in the CDR3.

There are many counts of this clonotype. V gene TRBV7-8 combines with J gene TRBJ1-5; 9 positions match TRBD1. CDR3 size: 16 residues. The trim removed 4 bases at V and 6 bases at J, leaving 10 bases unmatched. Germline loops: CDR1 SGHVS, CDR2 FQNEAQ. The CDR3 sequence: CASSSTGGTEAQPQHF. The CDR3 nucleotides are TGTGCCAGCAGCTCTACAGGGGGCACCGAGGCTCAGCCCCAGCATTTT.

The V and J genes are TRBV13 and TRBJ2-7; the D gene could be TRBD1 or TRBD2 (5 bases each). CDR3 size: 15 residues. The germline V gene has CDR1 PRHDT and CDR2 FYEKMQ (reference sequence). V lost 2 bases to trimming and J lost 3 bases, with 14 bases between them. The DNA for the CDR3 is TGTGCCAGCAGCTTACCCCTGGGGACCAACTACGAGCAGTACTTC. Translated, it gives CASSLPLGTNYEQYF.

The chain uses TRBV7-9 and TRBJ2-5; TRBD1 might be the D (5 bases). The V end lost 2 bases, the J end lost 4 bases, and 11 bases lay between the germline ends. The germline V gene encodes CDR1 SEHNR and CDR2 FQNEAQ (reference sequence). CDR3 length: 14 amino acids. The CDR3 here is CASSLLLQGETQYF. The CDR3 DNA reads TGTGCCAGCAGCTTACTACTCCAGGGAGAGACCCAGTACTTC. Combining the CDR3 with reference TRBV7-9 and TRBJ2-5 gives the whole variable domain DTGVSQNPRHKITKRGQNVTFRCDPISEHNRLYWYRQTLGQGPEFLTYFQNEAQLEKSRLLSDRFSAERPKGSFSTLEIQRTEQGDSAMYLCASSLLLQGETQYFGPGTRLLVL.